Each of the 5 T cell receptor beta chains below was sequenced from the same sample in a study of control samples from healthy donors and cancer patients (dated by TCRdb to the early 2020s). Libraries were built with the immunoSEQ multiplex PCR assay. Sourced from immuneACCESS, this table was stored by TCRdb with only in-frame sequences that have V and J called. A share of the clones is absent; for the studies checked, an unresolved V gene accounts for under half, and the remainder has no known explanation. Recorded for this sample are around 68,000 clones; approximately 88% of them occurred a single time. Together, the top ten hold about 3% of the sample. The sequenced sample consisted of PBMCs. These receptors were collected from a woman aged 45-59 years with lung cancer.

V gene TRBV5-5 combines with J gene TRBJ1-3; no clear D. Germline-derived CDR1 and CDR2 are SGHKS and YYEKEE (reference sequence). The CDR3 has 18 amino acids. Trimming stripped 0 bases from V and 0 bases from J, with 16 bases between. CDR3 DNA sequence: TGTGCCAGCAGCTTGGCCGTCGGAAGCGGCTACTCTGGAAACACCATATATTTT. Translated: CASSLAVGSGYSGNTIYF.

DNA of the CDR3: TGTGCCAGCAGCGGTCGTAGGACTAGCTCCTACAATGAGCAGTTCTTC. Translating it yields CASSGRRTSSYNEQFF. The rearrangement uses TRBV7-2 and TRBJ2-1; 7 positions agree with TRBD2. The V segment lost 5 bases and the J segment 0 bases; nucleotides outside the gene matches: 7. Germline values: CDR1 SGHTA, CDR2 FQGNSA. The CDR3 runs 16 residues.

DNA for the CDR3: TGTGCCACCGGCATGAGCTCCTACAATGAGCAGTTCTTC. This translates into CATGMSSYNEQFF. This chain joins TRBV24-1 and TRBJ2-1; no clear D gene. Per germline, CDR1 KGHDR and CDR2 SFDVKD. CDR3 length: 13 residues. The germline V and J ends were trimmed by 9 bases and 0 bases, with 8 bases remaining between them.

The rearrangement joins TRBV28 to TRBJ1-3, with D unresolved. CDR1 and CDR2 from the germline V gene are MDHEN and SYDVKM. V gave up 7 bases and J gave up 0 bases, with 10 bases separating them. The CDR3 sequence is 14 residues long. This CDR3 reads CASTPGDSGNTIYF. The CDR3 DNA reads as TGTGCCAGCACTCCAGGAGACTCTGGAAACACCATATATTTT.

Only one count was recorded for this clone. This sequence joins TRBV7-8 and TRBJ1-2; D is ambiguous. There are 14 residues in the CDR3. The V gene lost 0 bases and the J gene lost 6 bases, with 11 bases spanning the gap. Germline CDR1 SGHVS, CDR2 FQNEAQ. CDR3 in DNA: TGTGCCAGCAGCTTAGCCGGACTGAACAATGGCTACACCTTC. Protein sequence: CASSLAGLNNGYTF.